One and the same sample provided the 30 T cell receptor beta chains below, sequenced in a study of blood T cell repertoires in COVID-19. Profiling relied on immunoSEQ multiplex PCR, and the TCRdb table lists in-frame clones only, not all of them. The table records 40,000 to 50,000 clones, 90% of them present only once. The source material was peripheral blood. These receptors all stem from a human donor in a cohort sampled during active COVID-19.

The V gene is TRBV15, the J gene TRBJ2-7; 8 nucleotides line up with TRBD2. The CDR3 is 16 amino acids. V was pared by 0 bases and J by 6 bases, with 10 bases of the junction left unmatched. CDR1 and CDR2 (germline): LNHNV, YYDKDF (reference sequence). CDR3 sequence: CATSREYRRGGREQYV. DNA of the CDR3: TGTGCCACCAGCAGAGAATATCGCCGGGGGGGCCGCGAGCAGTACGTC.

This rearrangement joins TRBV18 to TRBJ2-7; 13 bases line up with TRBD2. This CDR3 region has 17 residues. V was pared by 4 bases and J by 2 bases, with 8 bases of the junction left unmatched. Germline V gene data show CDR1 as KGHSH and CDR2 as LQKENI. The CDR3: CASSRTHTSGRAYEQYV. As DNA, the CDR3 is TGTGCCAGCTCACGCACGCACACTAGCGGGAGGGCCTACGAGCAGTACGTC.

This chain uses TRBV10-1 with TRBJ2-7, with 11 bases fitting TRBD1. Germline trimming cut 4 bases from V and 8 bases from J; bases unmatched to any gene: 7. Germline loops: CDR1 WNHNN, CDR2 SYGVQD (reference sequence). This CDR3 is built from 14 residues. The CDR3 DNA reads as TGCGCCAGCAGTGCGGGACAGGGGGGGACTCAGCAGTACTTC. It is translated as CASSAGQGGTQQYF.

The genes are TRBV5-6 and TRBJ2-7, with 11 bases aligning to TRBD2. This CDR3 region has 15 residues. Germline V gene data show CDR1 as SGHDT and CDR2 as YYEEEE. V gave up 4 bases and J gave up 7 bases; unmatched junction bases: 10. The CDR3 loop reads CASSLILAGGWEQYV. The CDR3, as DNA: TGTGCCAGCAGCCTCATTCTAGCGGGAGGCTGGGAGCAGTACGTC.

The chain uses TRBV14 and TRBJ1-2; D may be TRBD1 (6 bases). Germline loops: CDR1 SGHDN, CDR2 FVKESK. Between the trimmed V and J ends, which lost 2 bases and 10 bases, there was a span of 17 bases. The CDR3 contains 14 residues. The CDR3 region has the DNA TGTGCCAGCAGCCAAACCCGCGGGGGGGGCGTCTACACCTTC. Protein sequence: CASSQTRGGGVYTF.

This chain connects TRBV30 to TRBJ2-7; D may be TRBD2 (5 bases). The V and J ends lost 2 bases and 1 base respectively, with 12 bases between them. The germline gives CDR1 GTSNPN, CDR2 SVGIG (reference sequence). This CDR3 contains 14 residues. CDR3 region: CAWSSGIGSYEQYF. CDR3 bases: TGTGCCTGGAGTTCGGGGATTGGGTCCTACGAGCAGTACTTC.

This clone was seen once. The chain employs TRBV7-8 and TRBJ2-6; tentatively, D is TRBD2 (6 bases). Looked up from germline, CDR1 is SGHVS and CDR2 is FQNEAQ. This CDR3 has 19 amino acids. The V end lost 2 bases, the J end lost 4 bases, and 21 bases lay between the germline ends. The CDR3 bases are TGTGCCAGCAGCTTAAGTCGGGGCGCCCGGGGGATAGGGGCCAACGTCCTGACTTTC. Protein sequence: CASSLSRGARGIGANVLTF.

This clone came up once. The chain recombines TRBV5-6 with TRBJ2-7; TRBD1 matches 8 bases. CDR1 is SGHDT, CDR2 YYEEEE, per germline. J lost 3 bases, V lost 4 bases, and 3 bases had no gene match. The CDR3 is made up of 13 amino acids. The CDR3 region has the DNA TGTGCCAGCAGCAAGGACAGGGTCTACGAGCAGTACGTC. Its protein is CASSKDRVYEQYV.

CDR3 region: CATSDPTVYQETQYF. The DNA of the CDR3 is TGTGCCACCAGTGATCCGACAGTGTACCAAGAGACCCAGTACTTC. The chain joins TRBV24-1 to TRBJ2-5; D is perhaps TRBD1 (5 bases). The CDR3 runs to 15 residues. In germline, CDR1 is KGHDR, CDR2 SFDVKD. V shed 3 bases and J shed 0 bases, with 10 bases lying between them.

The chain links TRBV3-1 (or the pseudogene TRBV3-2) to TRBJ2-7; weak D call: TRBD2 (5 bases). Germline CDR1 reads LGHDT; CDR2 reads YNNKEL (reference sequence). CDR3 size: 15 residues. The V and J ends lost 0 bases and 3 bases respectively, with 12 bases between them. The CDR3 spells CASSQDGKGLYEQYF. The CDR3 bases are TGTGCCAGCAGCCAAGACGGGAAGGGCCTCTACGAGCAGTACTTC.

The V and J genes are TRBV30 and TRBJ2-7; possible D gene TRBD2, 7 bases. The CDR3 is 14 amino acids. In germline, CDR1 is GTSNPN, CDR2 SVGIG (reference sequence). Trimming pared 0 bases from V and 5 bases from J, leaving 14 bases between. The CDR3 loop is CAWSVSGGGHEQYF. The CDR3 nucleotides are TGTGCCTGGAGTGTGTCGGGGGGCGGGCACGAGCAGTACTTC.

CDR3 loop: CASSFDRGSYEQYF. In DNA form, the CDR3 reads TGTGCCAGCAGCTTCGACAGAGGCTCCTACGAGCAGTACTTC. The rearrangement joins TRBV11-2 to TRBJ2-7; weak D call: TRBD1 (5 bases). This CDR3 is built from 14 residues. V lost 3 bases and J 0 bases, leaving 9 bases between the germline ends. Germline V gene sequence: CDR1 SGHAT, CDR2 FQNNGV.

The chain carries TRBV30 and TRBJ1-5; unclear D gene. The ends were cut back, 2 bases at V and 0 bases at J, with 8 bases in the middle. The germline V gene has CDR1 GTSNPN and CDR2 SVGIG (reference sequence). CDR3 length: 14 residues. CDR3 nucleotide sequence: TGTGCCTGGAGTCAAGACACTAGCAATCAGCCCCAGCATTTT. Its protein is CAWSQDTSNQPQHF.

This chain joins TRBV15 and TRBJ1-1; 8 bases line up with TRBD1. V was pared by 3 bases and J by 1 base, with 4 bases of the junction left unmatched. The CDR3 has 15 amino acids. CDR1 and CDR2 (germline): LNHNV, YYDKDF (reference sequence). As DNA, the CDR3 is TGTGCCACCAGCAGCCCCGGACAGGGGAACACTGAAGCTTTCTTT. This translates into CATSSPGQGNTEAFF.

The J gene is TRBJ2-5, the V gene TRBV12-1; no check of the table's D call, TRBD1, against the DNA was made. TRBV12-1 is reported as a pseudogene. The CDR3 runs 14 residues. The CDR3 sequence: CASSPIRTEETQYF. In DNA, the CDR3 is TGTGCCAGCAGCCCTATTCGGACAGAAGAGACCCAGTACTTC.

This CDR3 reads CASSEYWGSSYEQYF. For the CDR3, the DNA is TGTGCCAGCAGTGAGTACTGGGGCAGCTCCTACGAGCAGTACTTC. The J gene is TRBJ2-7, the V gene TRBV6-1; TRBD1 might be the D (5 bases). The V gene lost 3 bases and the J gene lost 0 bases, with 12 bases spanning the gap. The CDR3 is 15 amino acids. Germline V gives CDR1 MNHNS, CDR2 SASEGT.

This chain links TRBV6-5 with TRBJ1-5, with a weak D call TRBD1 (6 bases). V lost 6 bases, J lost 2 bases, and 8 bases lay in between. The V gene's germline CDR1 is MNHEY and CDR2 SVGAGI. The CDR3 spans 13 residues. CDR3 protein: CASRRQGNQPQHF. CDR3 bases: TGTGCCAGCAGGCGACAGGGCAATCAGCCCCAGCATTTT.

J is TRBJ2-5 and V is TRBV5-4; maybe TRBD2 (6 bases). CDR1 SGHNT and CDR2 YYREEE come from the germline V gene (reference sequence). Trimming took 4 bases from V and 5 from J, leaving 15 bases between them. CDR3 size: 14 residues. CDR3 DNA: TGTGCCAGCAGCCCCCCGGGACTGGCGGAGACCCAGTACTTC. Amino acid sequence: CASSPPGLAETQYF.

The chain recombines TRBV9 with TRBJ2-7; D remains ambiguous. Germline CDR1 and CDR2: SGDLS and YYNGEE. CDR3 size: 12 residues. Trimming shortened V by 2 bases and J by 5 bases, and 8 bases separated the two germline ends. CDR3 loop: CASSVQGDEQYF. The CDR3, as DNA: TGTGCCAGCAGCGTTCAAGGAGACGAGCAGTACTTC.

For the CDR3, the DNA is TGTGCCAGCAGTTCCCAGACAGGGAGGGAGACCCAGTACTTC. Amino acids: CASSSQTGRETQYF. The chain has TRBV28 and TRBJ2-5, with D possibly TRBD1 on 7 matching bases. The CDR3 is 14 residues long. Germline V CDR1 and CDR2: MDHEN, SYDVKM. V lost 4 bases and J lost 5, with 14 bases in between.

The chain employs TRBV28 and TRBJ2-7; no reliable D call. V dropped 4 bases and J dropped 3 bases, with 10 bases sitting between them. The CDR3 is made up of 13 amino acids. Germline CDR1 and CDR2: MDHEN and SYDVKM. The CDR3 loop is CASSSVRHYEQYV. The CDR3 coding sequence is TGTGCCAGCAGTTCAGTCAGACACTACGAGCAGTACGTC.

This clone was recorded once. The V gene is TRBV30, the J gene TRBJ1-4; no clear D gene. Trimming pared 1 base from V and 5 bases from J, leaving 17 bases between. Germline-derived CDR1 and CDR2 are GTSNPN and SVGIG (reference sequence). The CDR3 has 16 amino acids. The CDR3 is CAWSDSGVAVNEKLFF. The CDR3 DNA follows: TGTGCCTGGAGTGACTCGGGAGTCGCCGTAAATGAAAAACTGTTTTTT. The full variable domain, in which reference TRBV30 and TRBJ1-4 provide the parts outside the CDR3, is SQTIHQWPATLVQPVGSPLSLECTVEGTSNPNLYWYRQAAGRGLQLLFYSVGIGQISSEVPQNLSASRPQDRQFILSSKKLLLSDSGFYLCAWSDSGVAVNEKLFFGSGTQLSVL.

This clone appeared once. CDR3 loop: CAWTRARETQYF. CDR3 bases: TGTGCCTGGACCAGGGCGCGGGAGACCCAGTACTTC. V usage is TRBV30 and J usage is TRBJ2-5; a weak D match, TRBD1 (5 bases). This CDR3 comprises 12 residues. From germline, CDR1 is GTSNPN and CDR2 SVGIG (reference sequence). Trimming shortened V by 4 bases and J by 5 bases, and 11 bases separated the two germline ends.

V gene TRBV28 combines with J gene TRBJ2-7, with 7 bases identical to TRBD2. Germline CDR1 and CDR2: MDHEN and SYDVKM. The CDR3 length is 16 residues. The trim removed 6 bases at V and 4 bases at J, leaving 15 bases unmatched. The CDR3 spells CASSPPRRENRYEQYF. The CDR3 nucleotides are TGTGCCAGCAGCCCTCCCCGGCGGGAGAATAGATACGAGCAGTACTTC.

The V gene is TRBV6-5, the J gene TRBJ2-2, with TRBD2 matching over 10 bases. Germline V gives CDR1 MNHEY, CDR2 SVGAGI. The CDR3 consists of 14 residues. The trim removed 9 bases at V and 5 bases at J, leaving 6 bases unmatched. As DNA, the CDR3 is TGTGCCAGTCTAGCTAGCGGGAGAACCGGGGAGCTGTTTTTT. Its protein is CASLASGRTGELFF.

The V call is TRBV7-3, the J call TRBJ2-5; D unresolved. CDR1 is SGHTA and CDR2 is FQGTGA in the germline V gene. Deletions cut 5 bases from V and 2 bases from J, with 12 bases between. The CDR3 consists of 14 residues. CDR3 residues: CASSPQGGQETQYF. CDR3 DNA: TGTGCCAGCAGCCCTCAAGGCGGTCAAGAGACCCAGTACTTC.

V is TRBV4-1 and J is TRBJ2-7; 8 bases are a match to TRBD1. The ends lost 4 bases at V and 0 bases at J; junction bases unmatched: 20. Germline V lookup: CDR1 MGHRA, CDR2 YSYEKL. CDR3 length equals 20 residues. This chain's CDR3 is CASSPFSGTGYISNSYEQYF. The CDR3 DNA reads TGCGCCAGCAGCCCCTTCTCCGGGACAGGCTATATTTCCAACTCCTACGAGCAGTACTTC.

The chain combines TRBV4-1 with TRBJ1-4; D is undetermined. In germline, CDR1 is MGHRA, CDR2 YSYEKL. The ends were cut back, 4 bases at V and 7 bases at J, with 10 bases in the middle. This CDR3 has 13 residues. CDR3 sequence: CASSPYSSEKLFF. The CDR3, as DNA: TGCGCCAGCAGCCCGTACAGCAGTGAAAAACTGTTTTTT.

The chain has TRBV5-1 and TRBJ2-7, with TRBD1 matching 9 bases. V trimming: 1 base; J trimming: 0 bases; junction bases outside the gene matches: 11. The CDR3 runs 18 residues. Germline V lookup: CDR1 SGHRS, CDR2 YFSETQ. The CDR3: CASSLTGGEQPHSYEQYV. CDR3 bases: TGCGCCAGCAGCTTGACAGGGGGCGAACAGCCCCACTCCTACGAGCAGTACGTC.

The chain carries TRBV19 and TRBJ1-4; no definite D call. The ends were cut back, 6 bases at V and 8 bases at J, with 16 bases in the middle. CDR1 and CDR2 from the germline V gene are LNHDA and SQIVND (reference sequence). This CDR3 contains 14 residues. CDR3 DNA: TGTGCCAGTAGCCTAGGTGAGGCGGGGGAAAAACTGTTTTTT. Translation: CASSLGEAGEKLFF.